Following are 8 T cell receptor beta chains from one sample sequenced in a study of cytomegalovirus exposure and HLA in healthy donors. A multiplex PCR was run with 60 Vbeta primers and 13 Jbeta primers. TCRdb's table, derived via immunoSEQ multiplex PCR, lists solely in-frame clones and lacks some. The sample data list tens of thousands of clones. Sequenced: PBMCs. The receptor source for this set is an older woman in good health and CMV-seronegative.

This chain uses TRBV5-1 with TRBJ2-2; a weak D match, TRBD1 (7 bases). Trimming pared 1 base from V and 0 bases from J, leaving 16 bases between. The CDR3 sequence is 18 residues long. Germline CDR1 SGHRS, CDR2 YFSETQ. CDR3 amino acids: CASSLPSRGTANTGELFF. Written as DNA, the CDR3 is TGCGCCAGCAGCTTGCCCTCACGCGGGACAGCGAACACCGGGGAGCTGTTTTTT.

The chain joins TRBV5-1 to TRBJ2-1; D not resolved. Trimming left V 3 bases short and J 10 bases short, with 17 bases between. This CDR3 region has 14 residues. The germline gives CDR1 SGHRS, CDR2 YFSETQ. CDR3 nucleotides: TGCGCCAGCAGCTCCCCGCCCGCGATTCGCGAGCAGTTCTTC. As protein: CASSSPPAIREQFF.

This chain uses TRBV5-4 with TRBJ2-7; D possibly corresponds to TRBD2 (5 bases). This CDR3 contains 13 residues. The germline gives CDR1 SGHNT, CDR2 YYREEE (reference sequence). V lost 4 bases to trimming and J lost 2 bases, with 10 bases between them. In nucleotides, the CDR3 is TGTGCCAGCAGCGTGGACGGGGCCTACGAGCAGTACTTC. Protein: CASSVDGAYEQYF. The variable domain in full, completed from reference TRBV5-4 and TRBJ2-7, reads ETGVTQSPTHLIKTRGQQVTLRCSSQSGHNTVSWYQQALGQGPQFIFQYYREEENGRGNFPPRFSGLQFPNYSSELNVNALELDDSALYLCASSVDGAYEQYFGPGTRLTVT.

The CDR3 loop reads CASSLAMRSGYTF. The CDR3 nucleotides read TGTGCCAGCAGCTTAGCAATGCGGAGTGGCTACACCTTC. The chain couples TRBV7-2 to TRBJ1-2; D is unclear. Germline loops: CDR1 SGHTA, CDR2 FQGNSA. The CDR3 length is 13 residues. The V end lost 0 bases, the J end lost 7 bases, and 9 bases lay between the germline ends. Complete variable domain (other parts from reference TRBV7-2 and TRBJ1-2): GAGVSQSPSNKVTEKGKDVELRCDPISGHTALYWYRQSLGQGLEFLIYFQGNSAPDKSGLPSDRFSAERTGGSVSTLTIQRTQQEDSAVYLCASSLAMRSGYTFGSGTRLTVV.

CDR3 sequence: CASSNQGGGNTIYF. In DNA form, the CDR3 reads TGTGCCAGTAGCAACCAGGGAGGCGGAAACACCATATATTTT. The rearrangement joins TRBV19 to TRBJ1-3; D may be TRBD1 (5 bases). CDR1 is LNHDA, CDR2 SQIVND, per germline (reference sequence). This CDR3 is built from 14 residues. With 6 bases removed from V and 4 bases from J, the gap between germline ends came to 13 bases.

Details on this clone: At one end, the junction sequence differs from germline, possibly due to a read error. The chain has TRBV7-7 and TRBJ2-5; TRBD1 matches at 7 bases. Germline CDR1 and CDR2: SSHAT and FNYEAQ (reference sequence). This CDR3 region has 13 residues. CDR3 residues: CASSQDREETQYF. The CDR3 bases are TGTGCTAGCAGCCAAGACAGGGAAGAGACCCAGTACTTC. The full variable domain, in which reference TRBV7-7 and TRBJ2-5 provide the parts outside the CDR3, is GAGVSQSPRYKVTKRGQDVTLRCDPISSHATLYWYQQALGQGPEFLTYFNYEAQPDKSGLPSDRFSAERPEGSISTLTIQRTEQRDSAMYRCASSQDREETQYFGPGTRLLVL.

This rearrangement joins TRBV19 to TRBJ2-1; D perhaps matches TRBD2 (7 bases). The V end lost 4 bases, the J end lost 4 bases, and 17 bases lay between the germline ends. CDR3 length: 16 amino acids. Germline V lookup: CDR1 LNHDA, CDR2 SQIVND (reference sequence). This CDR3 reads CASSRLGGLGYNEQFF. CDR3 in DNA: TGTGCCAGTAGTAGGTTGGGGGGGCTCGGATACAATGAGCAGTTCTTC.

This chain links TRBV2 with TRBJ2-7; D is perhaps TRBD1 (6 bases). Trimming left V 5 bases short and J 6 bases short, with 11 bases between. From germline, CDR1 is SNHLY and CDR2 FYNNEI. The CDR3 totals 12 residues. CDR3 in DNA: TGTGCCAGCAGTTATACAGGGATCGAGCAGTACTTC. As protein: CASSYTGIEQYF.